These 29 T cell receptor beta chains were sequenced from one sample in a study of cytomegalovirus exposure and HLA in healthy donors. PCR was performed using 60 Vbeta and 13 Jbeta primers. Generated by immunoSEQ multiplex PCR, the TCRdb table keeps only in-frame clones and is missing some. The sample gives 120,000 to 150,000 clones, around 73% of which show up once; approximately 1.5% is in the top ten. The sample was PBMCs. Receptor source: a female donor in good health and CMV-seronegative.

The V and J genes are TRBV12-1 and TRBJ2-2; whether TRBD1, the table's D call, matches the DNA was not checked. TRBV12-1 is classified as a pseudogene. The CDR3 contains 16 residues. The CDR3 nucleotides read TGTGCCAGCAGCGATAGGACAGGGGCGAACACCGGGGAGCTGTTTTTT. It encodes CASSDRTGANTGELFF.

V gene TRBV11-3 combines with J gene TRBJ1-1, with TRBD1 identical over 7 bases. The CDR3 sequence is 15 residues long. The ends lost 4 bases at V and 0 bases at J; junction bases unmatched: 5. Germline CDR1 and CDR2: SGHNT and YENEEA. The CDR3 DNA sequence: TGTGCCAGCAGCTCAAACAGGGGTGTGAACACTGAAGCTTTCTTT. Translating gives CASSSNRGVNTEAFF.

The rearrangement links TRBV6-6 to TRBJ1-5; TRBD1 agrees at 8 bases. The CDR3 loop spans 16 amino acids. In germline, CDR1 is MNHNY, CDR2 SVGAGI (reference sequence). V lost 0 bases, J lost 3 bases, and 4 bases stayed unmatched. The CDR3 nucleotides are TGTGCCAGCAGTTACTCCAGACAGGGGCTCAATCAGCCCCAGCATTTT. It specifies CASSYSRQGLNQPQHF.

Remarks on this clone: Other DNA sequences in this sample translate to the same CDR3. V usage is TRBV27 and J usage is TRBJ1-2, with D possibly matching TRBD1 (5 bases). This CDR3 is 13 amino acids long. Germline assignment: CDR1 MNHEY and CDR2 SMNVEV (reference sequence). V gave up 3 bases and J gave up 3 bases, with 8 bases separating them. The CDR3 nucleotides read TGTGCCAGCAGTTTGCAGGGTCACTATGGCTACACCTTC. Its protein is CASSLQGHYGYTF.

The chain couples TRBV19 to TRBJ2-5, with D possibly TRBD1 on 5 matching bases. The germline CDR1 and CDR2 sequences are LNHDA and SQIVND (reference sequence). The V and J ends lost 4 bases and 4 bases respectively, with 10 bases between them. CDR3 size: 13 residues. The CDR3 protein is CASSSQGGETQYF. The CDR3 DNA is TGTGCCAGTAGTAGTCAGGGCGGAGAGACCCAGTACTTC.

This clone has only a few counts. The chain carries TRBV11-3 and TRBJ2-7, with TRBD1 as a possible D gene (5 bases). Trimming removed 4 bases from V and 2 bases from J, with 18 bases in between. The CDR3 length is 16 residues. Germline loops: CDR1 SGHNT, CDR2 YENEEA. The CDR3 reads CASSYRRGSGTYEQYF. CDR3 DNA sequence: TGTGCCAGCAGCTACCGAAGGGGAAGTGGCACCTACGAGCAGTACTTC.

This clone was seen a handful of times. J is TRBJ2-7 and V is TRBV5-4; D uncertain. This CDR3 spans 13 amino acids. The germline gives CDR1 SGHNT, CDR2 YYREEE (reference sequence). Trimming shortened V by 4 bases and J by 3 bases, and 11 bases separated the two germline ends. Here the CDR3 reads CASSRLLNYEQYF. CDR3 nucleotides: TGTGCCAGCAGCCGACTTTTAAACTACGAGCAGTACTTC.

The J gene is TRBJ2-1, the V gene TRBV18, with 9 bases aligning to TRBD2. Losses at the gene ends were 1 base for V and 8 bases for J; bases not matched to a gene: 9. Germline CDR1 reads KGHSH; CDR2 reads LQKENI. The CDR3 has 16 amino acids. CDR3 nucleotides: TGTGCCAGCTCACCACTAGCGGGAGTCCGTGGGGATGAGCAGTTCTTC. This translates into CASSPLAGVRGDEQFF.

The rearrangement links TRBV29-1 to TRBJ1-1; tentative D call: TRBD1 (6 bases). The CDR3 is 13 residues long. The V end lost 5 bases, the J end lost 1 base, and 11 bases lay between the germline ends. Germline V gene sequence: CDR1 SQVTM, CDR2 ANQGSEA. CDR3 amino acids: CSVLRQANTEAFF. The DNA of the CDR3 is TGCAGCGTTCTGAGACAGGCGAACACTGAAGCTTTCTTT.

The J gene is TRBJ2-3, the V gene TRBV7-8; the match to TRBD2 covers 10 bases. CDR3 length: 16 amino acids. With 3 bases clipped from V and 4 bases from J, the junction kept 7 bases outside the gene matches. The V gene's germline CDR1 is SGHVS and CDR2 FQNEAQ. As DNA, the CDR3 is TGTGCCAGCAGCTTCATTAAGCGGGAGGGATCAGATACGCAGTATTTT. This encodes CASSFIKREGSDTQYF. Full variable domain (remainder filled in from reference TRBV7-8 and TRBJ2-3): GAGVSQSPRYKVAKRGQDVALRCDPISGHVSLFWYQQALGQGPEFLTYFQNEAQLDKSGLPSDRFFAERPEGSVSTLKIQRTQQEDSAVYLCASSFIKREGSDTQYFGPGTRLTVL.

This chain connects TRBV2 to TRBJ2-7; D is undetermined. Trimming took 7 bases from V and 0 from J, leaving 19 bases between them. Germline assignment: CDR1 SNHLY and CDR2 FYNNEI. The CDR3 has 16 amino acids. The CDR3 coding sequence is TGTGCCAGCACCTCGGAGACTGCGGTCCACTCCTACGAGCAGTACTTC. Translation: CASTSETAVHSYEQYF.

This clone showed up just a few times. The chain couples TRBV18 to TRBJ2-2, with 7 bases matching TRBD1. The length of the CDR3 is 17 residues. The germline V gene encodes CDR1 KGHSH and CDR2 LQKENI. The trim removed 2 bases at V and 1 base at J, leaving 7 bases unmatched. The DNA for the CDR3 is TGTGCCAGCTCACCATCGAAGGGGGCGAGGAACACCGGGGAGCTGTTTTTT. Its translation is CASSPSKGARNTGELFF.

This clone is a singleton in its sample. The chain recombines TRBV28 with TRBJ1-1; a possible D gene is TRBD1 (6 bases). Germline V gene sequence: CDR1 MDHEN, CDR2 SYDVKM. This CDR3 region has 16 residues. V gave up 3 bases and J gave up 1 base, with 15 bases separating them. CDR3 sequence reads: CASSFGGALGNTEAFF. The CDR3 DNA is TGTGCCAGCAGTTTTGGGGGCGCATTAGGGAACACTGAAGCTTTCTTT.

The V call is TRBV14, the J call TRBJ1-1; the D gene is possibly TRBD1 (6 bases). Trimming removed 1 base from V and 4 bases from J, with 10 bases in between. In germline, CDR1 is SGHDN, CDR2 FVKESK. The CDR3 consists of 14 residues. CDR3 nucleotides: TGTGCCAGCAGCCAAGGACAGGCAGCCACTGAAGCTTTCTTT. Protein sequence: CASSQGQAATEAFF.

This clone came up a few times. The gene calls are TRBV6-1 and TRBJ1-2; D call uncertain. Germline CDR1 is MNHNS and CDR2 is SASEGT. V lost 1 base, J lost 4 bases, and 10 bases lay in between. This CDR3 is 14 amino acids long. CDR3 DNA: TGTGCCAGCAGTGAAGGTTCAGAGGGCTATGGCTACACCTTC. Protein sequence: CASSEGSEGYGYTF.

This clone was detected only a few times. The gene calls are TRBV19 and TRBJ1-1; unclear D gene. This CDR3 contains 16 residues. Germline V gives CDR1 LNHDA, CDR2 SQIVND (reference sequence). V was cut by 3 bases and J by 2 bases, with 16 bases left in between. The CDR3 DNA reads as TGTGCCAGTAGTATCTTTGGAGGGTTTCCAAACACTGAAGCTTTCTTT. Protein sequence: CASSIFGGFPNTEAFF.

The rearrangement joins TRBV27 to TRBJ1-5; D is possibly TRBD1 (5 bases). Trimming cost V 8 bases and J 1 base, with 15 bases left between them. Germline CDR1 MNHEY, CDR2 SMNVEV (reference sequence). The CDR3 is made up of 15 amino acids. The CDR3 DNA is TGTGCCAGCCAGGGCCCTCTTGGCAGCAATCAGCCCCAGCATTTT. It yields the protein CASQGPLGSNQPQHF.

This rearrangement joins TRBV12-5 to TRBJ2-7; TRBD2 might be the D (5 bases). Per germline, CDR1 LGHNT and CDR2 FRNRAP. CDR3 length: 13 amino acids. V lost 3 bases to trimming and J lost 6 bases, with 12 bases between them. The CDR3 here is CASGFNGIAEQYF. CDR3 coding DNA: TGTGCTAGTGGTTTTAACGGGATCGCCGAGCAGTACTTC.

DNA for the CDR3: TGTGCCAGTAGTATTAAGGGGTCTAGCGGCTACAACGAGCAGTACTTC. Protein product: CASSIKGSSGYNEQYF. The chain carries TRBV19 and TRBJ2-7; 7 bases are a match to TRBD2. Trimming removed 3 bases from V and 5 bases from J; junction bases left unmatched: 13. The germline gives CDR1 LNHDA, CDR2 SQIVND (reference sequence). This CDR3 region has 16 residues.

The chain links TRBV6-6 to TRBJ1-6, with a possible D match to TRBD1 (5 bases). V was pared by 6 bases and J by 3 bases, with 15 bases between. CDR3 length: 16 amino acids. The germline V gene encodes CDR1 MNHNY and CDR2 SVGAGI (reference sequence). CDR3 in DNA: TGTGCCAGCAGAACCCACAAGGGGCGCTATAATTCACCCCTCCACTTT. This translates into CASRTHKGRYNSPLHF.

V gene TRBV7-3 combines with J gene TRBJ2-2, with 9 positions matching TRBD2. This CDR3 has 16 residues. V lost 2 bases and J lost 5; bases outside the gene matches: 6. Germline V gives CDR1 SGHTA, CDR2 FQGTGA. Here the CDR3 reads CASSLWVAGATGELFF. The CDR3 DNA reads TGTGCCAGCAGCTTATGGGTAGCGGGGGCTACCGGGGAGCTGTTTTTT.

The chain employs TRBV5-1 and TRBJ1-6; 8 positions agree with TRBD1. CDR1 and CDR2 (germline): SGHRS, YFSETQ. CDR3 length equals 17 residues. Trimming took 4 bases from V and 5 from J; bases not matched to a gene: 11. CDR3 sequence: CASSQTGQGQHNSPLHF. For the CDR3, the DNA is TGCGCCAGCAGCCAAACAGGACAGGGCCAACATAATTCACCCCTCCACTTT. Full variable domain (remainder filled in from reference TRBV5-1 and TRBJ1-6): KAGVTQTPRYLIKTRGQQVTLSCSPISGHRSVSWYQQTPGQGLQFLFEYFSETQRNKGNFPGRFSGRQFSNSRSEMNVSTLELGDSALYLCASSQTGQGQHNSPLHFGNGTRLTVT.

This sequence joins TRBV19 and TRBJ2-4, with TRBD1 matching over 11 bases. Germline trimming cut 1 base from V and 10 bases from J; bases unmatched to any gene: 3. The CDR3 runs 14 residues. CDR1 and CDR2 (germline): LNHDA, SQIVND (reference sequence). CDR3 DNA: TGTGCCAGTAGTATAGCCGGGACAGGGGGTATTCAGTACTTC. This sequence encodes CASSIAGTGGIQYF.

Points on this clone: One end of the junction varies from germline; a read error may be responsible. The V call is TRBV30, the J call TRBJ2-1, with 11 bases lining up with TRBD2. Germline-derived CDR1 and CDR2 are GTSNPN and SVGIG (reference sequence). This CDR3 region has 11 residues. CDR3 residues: CARELAGARLF. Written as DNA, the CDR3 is TGTGCGCGGGAACTAGCGGGAGCTAGACTCTTC.

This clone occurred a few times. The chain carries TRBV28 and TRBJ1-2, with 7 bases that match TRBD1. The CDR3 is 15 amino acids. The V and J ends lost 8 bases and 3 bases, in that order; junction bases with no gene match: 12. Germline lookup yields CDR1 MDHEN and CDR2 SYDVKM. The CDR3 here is CASGTEQGLDYGYTF. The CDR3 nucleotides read TGTGCCAGCGGAACGGAACAGGGGTTGGACTATGGCTACACCTTC.

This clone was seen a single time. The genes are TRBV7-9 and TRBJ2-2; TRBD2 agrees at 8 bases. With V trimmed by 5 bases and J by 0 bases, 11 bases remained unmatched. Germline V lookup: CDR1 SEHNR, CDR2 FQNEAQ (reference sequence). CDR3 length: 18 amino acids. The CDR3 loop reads CASSPKSGGRANTGELFF. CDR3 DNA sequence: TGTGCCAGCAGCCCCAAATCGGGGGGGAGGGCGAACACCGGGGAGCTGTTTTTT.

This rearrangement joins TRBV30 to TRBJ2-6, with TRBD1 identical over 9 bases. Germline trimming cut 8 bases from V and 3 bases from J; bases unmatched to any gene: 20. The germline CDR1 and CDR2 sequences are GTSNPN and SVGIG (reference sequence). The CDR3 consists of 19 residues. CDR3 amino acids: CAGSPLRQGDLGGANVLTF. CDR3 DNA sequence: TGTGCCGGAAGCCCCCTCCGACAGGGGGATCTCGGTGGGGCCAACGTCCTGACTTTC. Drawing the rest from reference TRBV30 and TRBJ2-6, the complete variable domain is SQTIHQWPATLVQPVGSPLSLECTVEGTSNPNLYWYRQAAGRGLQLLFYSVGIGQISSEVPQNLSASRPQDRQFILSSKKLLLSDSGFYLCAGSPLRQGDLGGANVLTFGAGSRLTVL.

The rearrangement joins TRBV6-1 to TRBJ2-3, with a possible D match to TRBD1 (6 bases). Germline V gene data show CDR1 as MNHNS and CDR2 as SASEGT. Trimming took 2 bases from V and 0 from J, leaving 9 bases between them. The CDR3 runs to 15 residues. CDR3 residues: CASSEPGTSTDTQYF. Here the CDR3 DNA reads TGTGCCAGCAGTGAACCCGGGACAAGCACAGATACGCAGTATTTT.

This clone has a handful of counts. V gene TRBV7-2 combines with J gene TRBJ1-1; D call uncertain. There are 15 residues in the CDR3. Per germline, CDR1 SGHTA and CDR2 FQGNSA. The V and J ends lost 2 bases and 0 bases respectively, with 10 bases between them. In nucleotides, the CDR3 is TGTGCCAGCAGCTTATTGACAACGGTGAACACTGAAGCTTTCTTT. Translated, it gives CASSLLTTVNTEAFF.